The present T cell receptor (beta chain) was sequenced within a study of naive and memory T cell subsets (TCRdb year 2017). Broadly, across the study: In the figure summarizing the skin biopsy and whole blood samples, approximately 10 blood donors, 7 tuberculin skin test biopsies and 3 saline control biopsies were reported. PCR2 was typically a SYBR Green qPCR stopped at a set threshold; low-input samples could instead use end-point PCR (roughly 6 cycles). Here is what the overall study found, with its caveats: The RNA-based method was acknowledged as potentially sensitive to TCR transcript changes with T cell activation and differentiation.

A distance of 19 bases separates the germline ends of V and J, which lose 4 bases and 1 base respectively. The CDR3 measures 17 amino acids from cysteine to phenylalanine. Only the CDR3 DNA stays, 51 bases, in frame from base 1. The study reported a robust and sensitive protocol to amplify, sequence and analyze TCRs, based on 3' ligation of a UMI-containing oligonucleotide to TCR cDNA. For whole blood analysis, approximately 2.5 ml of peripheral blood was collected from healthy adult volunteers into Tempus tubes, and RNA was extracted following the manufacturer's instructions. Before reverse transcription, total RNA that had not been cell sorted was treated with RQ1 DNase, with a target input of roughly 1 to 1,100 ng. To check how robust the pipeline was in samples where T cells make up a minority population, libraries were built from skin biopsies and whole blood. Receptor libraries were prepared by 5' RACE. Four rounds of PCR, run with the SP2 primer together with nested alpha and beta constant region primers, were used to amplify the ligated cDNA. TCR RNA was reverse transcribed with SuperScript IV using alpha and beta constant region primers for the blood and skin samples. T4 RNA ligase 1 was used to ligate an oligonucleotide containing the Illumina SP2 primer and a UMI to the 3' end of the cDNA. The 12-nucleotide UMI consisted of two random hexamers with an eight-base spacer between the hexamers to prevent hairpin formation. From the second PCR onward, TCR alpha and beta chain libraries were processed separately, and dual indexing was applied for multiplexing. After pooling, the indexed libraries were analyzed by capillary electrophoresis and sequenced on either an Illumina MiSeq or NextSeq. PhiX DNA at about 4.5-7.5% was added to the libraries to raise base diversity and improve cluster recognition. The paper's processing steps were these. Demultiplexor took UMIs from read 2, joined the UMIs to the TCR sequence from read 1, and separated reads according to sample indices. V and J genes and V-J junctions were identified by Decombinator, and each TCR was assigned a five-part identifier that included V and J deletions. Collapsinator relied on UMIs to correct both sequencing errors and PCR amplification heterogeneity, producing a UMI-based abundance for each TCR. CDR3Translator turned identifiers into nucleotide sequence, translated the nucleotide sequence into amino acids, and pulled out CDR3 regions based on terminal motifs. After normalization to the amount of input RNA, error-corrected alpha and beta TCR counts from blood and skin were compared. TCRdb applied fastp at Q25 and MiXCR to the public reads, then kept only in-frame beta chains. Records with the same CDR3 protein are collapsed into one entry carrying the most frequent genes and DNA. TCRdb, rather than the study authors, made the V and J calls. Here the sample has roughly 62,000 distinct CDR3 sequences; approximately 8% occur a single time. Clones ranked in the top ten supply less than 20% of the sample.

Worth noting for this clonotype: The specificity of this receptor is unknown. Qualities for individual bases were not recorded, and no much larger clone is one base off.

The sequence joins TRBV12-3 or TRBV12-4 to TRBJ1-1; perhaps TRBD1 is the D gene, with 5 bases matching. This receptor was obtained from a female donor in good health. The CDR3 in this case is CASSSKQAAGWNTEAFF. At the DNA level, the sequence is TGTGCCAGCAGTTCCAAACAGGCTGCAGGGTGGAACACTGAAGCTTTCTTT.